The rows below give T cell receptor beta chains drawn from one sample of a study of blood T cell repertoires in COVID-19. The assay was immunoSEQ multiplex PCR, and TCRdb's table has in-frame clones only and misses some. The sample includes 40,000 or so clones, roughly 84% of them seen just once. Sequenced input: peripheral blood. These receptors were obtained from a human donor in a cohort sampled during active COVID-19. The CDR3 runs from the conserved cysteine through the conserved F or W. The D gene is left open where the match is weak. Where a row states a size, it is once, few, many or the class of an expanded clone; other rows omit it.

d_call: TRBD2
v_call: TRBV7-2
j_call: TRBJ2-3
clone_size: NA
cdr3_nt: TGTGCCAGCAGCTTAGCTGGGCGGGGGGTGAAAGATACGCAGTATTTT
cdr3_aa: CASSLAGRGVKDTQYF

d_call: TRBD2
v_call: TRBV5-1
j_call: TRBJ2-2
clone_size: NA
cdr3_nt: TGCGCCAGCAGCCCGGAATTGGTAGCGGGCGGGGAGCTGTTTTTT
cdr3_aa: CASSPELVAGGELFF

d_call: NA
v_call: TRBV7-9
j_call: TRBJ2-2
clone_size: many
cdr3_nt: TGTGCCAGCAGCTTGGGAGAGAGCACCGGGGAGCTGTTTTTT
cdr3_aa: CASSLGESTGELFF

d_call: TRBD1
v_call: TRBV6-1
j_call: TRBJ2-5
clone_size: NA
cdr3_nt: TGTGCCAGCAGTGAGATGGGGACAGGGGTAGGGGAGACCCAGTACTTC
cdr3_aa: CASSEMGTGVGETQYF

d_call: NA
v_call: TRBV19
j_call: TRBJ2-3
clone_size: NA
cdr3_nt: TGTGCCAGTAGTATGGGCATGGCAGATACGCAGTATTTT
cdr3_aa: CASSMGMADTQYF

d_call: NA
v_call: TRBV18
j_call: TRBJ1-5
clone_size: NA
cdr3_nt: TGTGCCAGCTCACTCGACAGGAATCAGCCCCAGCATTTT
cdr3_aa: CASSLDRNQPQHF

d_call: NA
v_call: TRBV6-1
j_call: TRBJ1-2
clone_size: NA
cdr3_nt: TGTGCCAGCAGTGAAGCGGGGGGATACGGCTACACCTTC
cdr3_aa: CASSEAGGYGYTF

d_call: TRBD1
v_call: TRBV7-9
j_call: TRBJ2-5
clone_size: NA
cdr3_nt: TGTGCCAGCAGCCCTTATGACAGGGACATTGGAGAGACCCAGTACTTC
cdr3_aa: CASSPYDRDIGETQYF

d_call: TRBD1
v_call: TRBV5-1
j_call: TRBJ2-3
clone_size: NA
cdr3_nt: TGCGCCAGCAGCCAAGGACAGGGTAGTCACGCAGATACGCAGTATTTT
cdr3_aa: CASSQGQGSHADTQYF

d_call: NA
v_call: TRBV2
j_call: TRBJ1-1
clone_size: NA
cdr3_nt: TGTGCCAGCGGGGCCCCGGGGGGTACTGAAGCTTTCTTT
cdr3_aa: CASGAPGGTEAFF

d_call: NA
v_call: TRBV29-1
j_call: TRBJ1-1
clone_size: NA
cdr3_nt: TGCAGCGGCGGGGGGTACCAGGGATTCAACACTGAAGCTTTCTTT
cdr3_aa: CSGGGYQGFNTEAFF

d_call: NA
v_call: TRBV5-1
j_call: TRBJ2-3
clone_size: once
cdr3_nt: TGCGCCAGCAGCCTGAGGCCCCCCACAGATACGCAGTATTTT
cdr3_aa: CASSLRPPTDTQYF

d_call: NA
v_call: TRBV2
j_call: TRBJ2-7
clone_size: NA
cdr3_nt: TGTGCCAGCAGAGGGTTCCAAGGGGTCTACGAGCAGTACTTC
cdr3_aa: CASRGFQGVYEQYF

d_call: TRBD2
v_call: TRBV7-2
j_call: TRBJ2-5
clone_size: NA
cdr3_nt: TGTGCCAGCAGCTTATCGGGGGGGGCCTATGAGACCCAGTACTTC
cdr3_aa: CASSLSGGAYETQYF

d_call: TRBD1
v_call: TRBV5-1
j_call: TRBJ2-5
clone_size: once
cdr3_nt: TGCGCCAGCACGCCGACAGGGAACCAAGAGACCCAGTACTTC
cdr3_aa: CASTPTGNQETQYF

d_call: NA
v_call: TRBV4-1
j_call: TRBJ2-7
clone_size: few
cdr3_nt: TGCGCCAGCAGCCAGAAGGGTGCGGGCTACGAGCAGTACTTC
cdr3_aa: CASSQKGAGYEQYF

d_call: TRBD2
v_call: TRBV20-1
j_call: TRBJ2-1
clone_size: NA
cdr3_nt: TGCAGTGCTAGTGCCCCGGGACTACAACGCAGGGAGCAGTTCTTC
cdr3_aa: CSASAPGLQRREQFF

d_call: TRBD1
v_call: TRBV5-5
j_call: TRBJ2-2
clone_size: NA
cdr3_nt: TGTGCCAGCAGCTTCGACAGGGGATCAAGCGGGGAGCTGTTTTTT
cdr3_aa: CASSFDRGSSGELFF

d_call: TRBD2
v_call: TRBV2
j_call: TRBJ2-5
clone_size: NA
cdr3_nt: TGTGCCAGCAGTGAAGGACTAGCCGTTAGGACCCAGTACTTC
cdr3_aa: CASSEGLAVRTQYF

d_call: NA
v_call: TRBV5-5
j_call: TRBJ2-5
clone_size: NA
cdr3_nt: TGTGCCAGCAGCTTGGACACGGAGACCCAGTACTTC
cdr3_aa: CASSLDTETQYF

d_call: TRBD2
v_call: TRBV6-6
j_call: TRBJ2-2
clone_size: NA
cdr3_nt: TGTGCCAGCAGCGGACGGGGGGGCACCGGGGAGCTGTTTTTT
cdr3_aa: CASSGRGGTGELFF

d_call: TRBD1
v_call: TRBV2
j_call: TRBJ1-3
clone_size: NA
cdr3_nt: TGTGCCAGCAACGGACAGGGAAGCTCTGGAAACACCATATATTTT
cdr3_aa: CASNGQGSSGNTIYF

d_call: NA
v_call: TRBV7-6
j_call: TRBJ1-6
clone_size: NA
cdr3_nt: TGTGCCAGCAGCCTAACCCAGGGGATAAATAATTCACCCCTCCACTTT
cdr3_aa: CASSLTQGINNSPLHF

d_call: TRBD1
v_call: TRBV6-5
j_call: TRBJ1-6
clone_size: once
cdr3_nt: TGTGCCAGCAGTACTTCACAGGGGTTGGGCTCACCCCTCCACTTT
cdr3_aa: CASSTSQGLGSPLHF

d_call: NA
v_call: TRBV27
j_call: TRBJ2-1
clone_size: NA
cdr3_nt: TGTGCCAGCAGTCGCCGGCGGGAAGCCTACAATGAGCAGTTCTTC
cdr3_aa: CASSRRREAYNEQFF

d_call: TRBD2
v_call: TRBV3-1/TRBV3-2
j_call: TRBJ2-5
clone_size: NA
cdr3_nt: TGTGCCAGCAGCCCCCCTCGGAGCGGGGCAGAGACCCAGTACTTC
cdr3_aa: CASSPPRSGAETQYF

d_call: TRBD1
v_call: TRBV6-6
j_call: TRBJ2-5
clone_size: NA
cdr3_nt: TGTGCCAGCAGTTACGGTGACAGGGGCCAAGAGACCCAGTACTTC
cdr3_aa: CASSYGDRGQETQYF

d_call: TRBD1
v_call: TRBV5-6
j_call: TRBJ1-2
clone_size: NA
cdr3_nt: TGTGCCAGCAGCTTGGGGGACAGGGGGCGCTCCCATGGCTACACCTTC
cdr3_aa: CASSLGDRGRSHGYTF

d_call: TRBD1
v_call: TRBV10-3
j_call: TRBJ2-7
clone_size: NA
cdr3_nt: TGTGCCATCAGGGACAGGTCCTCCTACGAGCAGTACTTC
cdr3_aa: CAIRDRSSYEQYF

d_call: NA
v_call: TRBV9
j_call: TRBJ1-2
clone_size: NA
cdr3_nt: TGTGCCAGCAGCCCCTGGGGGGGACACGGGGCGGATGGCTACACCTTC
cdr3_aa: CASSPWGGHGADGYTF

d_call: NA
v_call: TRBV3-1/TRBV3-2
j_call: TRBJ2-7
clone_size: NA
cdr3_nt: TGTGCCAGCAGCCAAGATTGGGGGGGGCTGTCCGAGCAGTACTTC
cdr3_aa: CASSQDWGGLSEQYF

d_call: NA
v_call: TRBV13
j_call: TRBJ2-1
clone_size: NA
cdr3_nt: TGTGCCAGCAGCTCGTACTCCTACAATGAGCAGTTCTTC
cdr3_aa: CASSSYSYNEQFF

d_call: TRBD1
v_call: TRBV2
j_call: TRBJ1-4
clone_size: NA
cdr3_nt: TGTGCCAGCAAACAACAGGGGGCAACTAATGAAAAACTGTTTTTT
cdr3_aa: CASKQQGATNEKLFF

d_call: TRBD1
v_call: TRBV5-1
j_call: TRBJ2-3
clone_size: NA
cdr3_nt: TGCGCCAGCAGCCCAGGGACAGGCCTCGCAGATACGCAGTATTTT
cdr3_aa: CASSPGTGLADTQYF

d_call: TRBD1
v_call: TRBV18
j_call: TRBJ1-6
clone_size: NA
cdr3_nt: TGTGCCAGCTCACCACTGAGTAGGACAGGGGGTAACAATTCACCCCTCCACTTT
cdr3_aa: CASSPLSRTGGNNSPLHF

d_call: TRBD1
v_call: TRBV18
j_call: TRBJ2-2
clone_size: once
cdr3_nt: TGTGCCAGCTCACCACCGGGACAGGGGGCGAACACCGGGGAGCTGTTTTTT
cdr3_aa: CASSPPGQGANTGELFF

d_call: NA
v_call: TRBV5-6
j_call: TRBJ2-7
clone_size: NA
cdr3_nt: TGTGCCAGCAGCTCCAGGAGGACCTTAACCCGGGAGCAGTACTTC
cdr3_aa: CASSSRRTLTREQYF

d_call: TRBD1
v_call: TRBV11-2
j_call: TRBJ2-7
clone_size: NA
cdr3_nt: TGTGCCAGCAGCTTAAAACAGGGGCTAATTACGTACGAGCAGTACTTC
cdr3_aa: CASSLKQGLITYEQYF

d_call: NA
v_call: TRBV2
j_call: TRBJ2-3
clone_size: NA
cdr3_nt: TGTGCCAGCGAGGGTGGGAATACGCAGTATTTT
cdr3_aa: CASEGGNTQYF

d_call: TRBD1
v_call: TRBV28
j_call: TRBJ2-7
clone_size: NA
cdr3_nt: TGTGCCAGCAGTTCAATAGGGACAGGGACAATCTACGAGCAGTACTTC
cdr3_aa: CASSSIGTGTIYEQYF